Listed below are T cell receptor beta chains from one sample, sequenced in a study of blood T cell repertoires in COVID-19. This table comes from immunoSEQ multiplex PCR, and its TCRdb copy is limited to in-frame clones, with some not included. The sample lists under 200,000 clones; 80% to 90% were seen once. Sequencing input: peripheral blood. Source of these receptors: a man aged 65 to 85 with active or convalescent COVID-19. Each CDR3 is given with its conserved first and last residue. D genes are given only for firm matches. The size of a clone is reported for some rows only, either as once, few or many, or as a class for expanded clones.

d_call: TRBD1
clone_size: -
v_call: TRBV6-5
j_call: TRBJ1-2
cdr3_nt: TGTGCCAGCAGTTACTCCGGACAGGCGACCTTCTATGGCTACACCTTC
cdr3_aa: CASSYSGQATFYGYTF

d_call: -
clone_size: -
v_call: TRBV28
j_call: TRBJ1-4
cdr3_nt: TGTGCCAGCAGTGCGACCACACATTTTGGGCCAAGGGAAAAACTGTTTTTT
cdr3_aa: CASSATTHFGPREKLFF

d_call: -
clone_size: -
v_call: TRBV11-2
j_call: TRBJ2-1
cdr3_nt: TGTGCCAGCAGCTTAACTAGTCGAGAGCAGTTCTTC
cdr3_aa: CASSLTSREQFF

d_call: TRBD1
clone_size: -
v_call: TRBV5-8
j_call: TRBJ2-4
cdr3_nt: TGTGCCAGCAGCTCCCGGGACAGGGGGCCTGGAAACATTCAGTACTTC
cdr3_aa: CASSSRDRGPGNIQYF

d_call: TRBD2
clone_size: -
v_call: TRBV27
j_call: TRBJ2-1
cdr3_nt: TGTGCCAGCAGACTAGGACTAGCTGCAAATGAGCAGTTCTTC
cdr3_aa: CASRLGLAANEQFF

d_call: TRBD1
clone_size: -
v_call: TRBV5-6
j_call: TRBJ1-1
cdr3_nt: TGTGCCAGCAGCCCAGACAGGGGAGTGTGGGACACTGAAGCTTTCTTT
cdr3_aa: CASSPDRGVWDTEAFF

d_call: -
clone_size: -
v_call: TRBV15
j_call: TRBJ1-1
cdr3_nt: TGTGCCACCAGCCACTTTGGGGGCAGAACTGAAGCTTTCTTT
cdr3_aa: CATSHFGGRTEAFF

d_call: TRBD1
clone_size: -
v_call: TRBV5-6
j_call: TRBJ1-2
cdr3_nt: TGTGCCAGCAGCTTGCCAGGGGGCTATGGCTACACCTTC
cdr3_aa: CASSLPGGYGYTF

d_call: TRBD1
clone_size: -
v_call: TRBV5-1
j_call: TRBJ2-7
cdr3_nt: TGCGCCAGCAGCCACTCCGGGACAGGGGGTTCTCTGAGAGGGAACGAGCAGTACTTC
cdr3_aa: CASSHSGTGGSLRGNEQYF

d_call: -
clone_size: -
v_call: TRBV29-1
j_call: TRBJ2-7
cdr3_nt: TGCAGCGTTGAGATCGGCGGGGCCGGCGAGCAGTACTTC
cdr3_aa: CSVEIGGAGEQYF

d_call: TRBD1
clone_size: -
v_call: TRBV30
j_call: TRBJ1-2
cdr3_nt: TGTGCCTGGAGTGTAGGACAGGGGGCTTCTTATGGCTACACCTTC
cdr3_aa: CAWSVGQGASYGYTF

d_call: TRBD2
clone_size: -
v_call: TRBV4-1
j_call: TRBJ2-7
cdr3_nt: TGCGCCAGCAGCCAAGATATGACTAGCGGGAGCTACGAGCAGTACTTC
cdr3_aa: CASSQDMTSGSYEQYF

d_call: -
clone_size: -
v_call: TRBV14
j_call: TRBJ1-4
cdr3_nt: TGTGCCAGCAGCCAGCTGAGTGAAAAACTGTTTTTT
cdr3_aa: CASSQLSEKLFF

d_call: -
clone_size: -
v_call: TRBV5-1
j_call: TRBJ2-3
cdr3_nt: TGCGCCAGCAGCCGAGGACTGGAAACAGATACGCAGTATTTT
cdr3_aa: CASSRGLETDTQYF

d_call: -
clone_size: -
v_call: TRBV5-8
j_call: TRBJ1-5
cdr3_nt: TGTGCCAGCAGCACAGGGATGCAGCCCCAGCATTTT
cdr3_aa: CASSTGMQPQHF

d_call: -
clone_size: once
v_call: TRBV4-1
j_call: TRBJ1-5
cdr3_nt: TGCGCCAGCAGCCAGTATCGGGATAGCAATCAGCCCCAGCATTTT
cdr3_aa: CASSQYRDSNQPQHF

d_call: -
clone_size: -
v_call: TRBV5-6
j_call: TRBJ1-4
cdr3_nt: TGTGCCAGCAGCTTGGACAGCGGGGTTCGGGAAAAACTGTTTTTT
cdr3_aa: CASSLDSGVREKLFF

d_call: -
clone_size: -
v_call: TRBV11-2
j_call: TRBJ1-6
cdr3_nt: TGTGCCAGCTCCGGGAGCTCCTATAATTCACCCCTCCACTTT
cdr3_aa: CASSGSSYNSPLHF

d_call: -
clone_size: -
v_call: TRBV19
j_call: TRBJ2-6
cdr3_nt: TGTGCCAGTAGTATCCCCCAAAACTCTGGGGCCAACGTCCTGACTTTC
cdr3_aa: CASSIPQNSGANVLTF

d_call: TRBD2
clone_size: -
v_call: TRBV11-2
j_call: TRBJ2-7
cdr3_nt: TGTGCCAGCAACCGAGCGGGAACCTACGAGCAGTACTTC
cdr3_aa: CASNRAGTYEQYF

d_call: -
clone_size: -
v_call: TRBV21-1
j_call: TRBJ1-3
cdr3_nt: TGTGCCAGCAGCTCGGCGGGGGGCAATATACGCGCTGGAAACACCATATATTTT
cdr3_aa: CASSSAGGNIRAGNTIYF

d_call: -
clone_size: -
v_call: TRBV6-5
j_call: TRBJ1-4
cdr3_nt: TGTGCCAGCAGTTCCGGACAAGGTTGGGAAAAACTGTTTTTT
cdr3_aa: CASSSGQGWEKLFF

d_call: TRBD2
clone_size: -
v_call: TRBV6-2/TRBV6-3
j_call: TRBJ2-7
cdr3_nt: TGTGCCAGCAGCACGGGAGCGGGGGGACCCTACGAGCAGTACTTC
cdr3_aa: CASSTGAGGPYEQYF

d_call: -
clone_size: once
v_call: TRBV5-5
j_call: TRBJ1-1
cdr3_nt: TGTGCCAGCAGCCCTATACCGAGGGCTAACACTGAAGCTTTCTTT
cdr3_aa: CASSPIPRANTEAFF

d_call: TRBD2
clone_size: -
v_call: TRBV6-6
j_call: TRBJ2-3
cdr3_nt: TGTGCCAGCACCTCGGGGCTAGCGGGGGCAGATACGCAGTATTTT
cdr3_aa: CASTSGLAGADTQYF

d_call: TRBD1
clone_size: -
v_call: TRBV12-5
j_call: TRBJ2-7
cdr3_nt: TGTGCTAGTGGTGGACAGGGGAACTACCGTCACTACGAGCAGTACTTC
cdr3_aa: CASGGQGNYRHYEQYF

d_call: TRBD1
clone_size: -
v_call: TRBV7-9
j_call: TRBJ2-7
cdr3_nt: TGTGCCAGCAGCTTTGGCCGGGACAGAACCTACGAGCAGTACTTC
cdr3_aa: CASSFGRDRTYEQYF

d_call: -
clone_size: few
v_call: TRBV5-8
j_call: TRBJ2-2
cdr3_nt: TGTGCCAGCAGCTTGCCCGGACTCCTCACCGGGGAGCTGTTTTTT
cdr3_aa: CASSLPGLLTGELFF

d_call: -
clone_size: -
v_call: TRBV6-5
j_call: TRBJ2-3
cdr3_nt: TGTGCCAGCAGTTCTCCAGGGGATACGCAGTATTTT
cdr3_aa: CASSSPGDTQYF

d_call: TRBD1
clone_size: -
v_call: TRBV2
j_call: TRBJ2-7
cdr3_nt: TGTGCCAGCAGTATAGGACAGGGGCCCTACGAGCAGTACTTC
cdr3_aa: CASSIGQGPYEQYF

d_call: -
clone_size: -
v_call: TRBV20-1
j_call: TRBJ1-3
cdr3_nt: TGCAGTGCCCCGTCTGGAAACACCATATATTTT
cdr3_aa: CSAPSGNTIYF

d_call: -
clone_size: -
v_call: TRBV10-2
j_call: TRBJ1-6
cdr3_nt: TGCGCCAGCAAAGCGGGGACGGTAAATTCACCCCTCCACTTT
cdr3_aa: CASKAGTVNSPLHF

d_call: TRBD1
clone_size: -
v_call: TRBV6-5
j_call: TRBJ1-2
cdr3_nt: TGTGCCAGCAGCTCCGACAGGGCGTATGGCTACACCTTC
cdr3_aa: CASSSDRAYGYTF

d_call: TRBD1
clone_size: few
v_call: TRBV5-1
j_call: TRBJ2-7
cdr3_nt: TGCGCCAGCAGCCCCAAGGGGGCCTCCTACGAGCAGTACTTC
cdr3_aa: CASSPKGASYEQYF

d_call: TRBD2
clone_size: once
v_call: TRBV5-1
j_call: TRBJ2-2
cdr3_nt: TGCGCCAGCAGCGTCGGACTAGCGCTTGCGAACACCGGGGAGCTGTTTTTT
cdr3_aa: CASSVGLALANTGELFF

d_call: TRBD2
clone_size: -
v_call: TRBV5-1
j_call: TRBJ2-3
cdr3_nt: TGCGCCAGCAGCCTTAGCGGGGGGAAGATAAGCACAGATACGCAGTATTTT
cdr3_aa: CASSLSGGKISTDTQYF

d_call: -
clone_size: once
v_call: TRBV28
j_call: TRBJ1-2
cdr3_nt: TGTGCCAGCAGTTTACTTTATCAACAGGGTAGCTATGGCTACACCTTC
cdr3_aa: CASSLLYQQGSYGYTF

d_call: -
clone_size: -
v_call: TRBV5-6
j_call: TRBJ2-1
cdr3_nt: TGTGCCAGCAGCTCCCCGGTTAGGGGAAATGAGCAGTTCTTC
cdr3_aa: CASSSPVRGNEQFF

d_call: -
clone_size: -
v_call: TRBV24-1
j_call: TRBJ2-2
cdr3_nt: TGTGCCACCAGTGACCCCCAGCGGCACGGCACCGGGGAGCTGTTTTTT
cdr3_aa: CATSDPQRHGTGELFF

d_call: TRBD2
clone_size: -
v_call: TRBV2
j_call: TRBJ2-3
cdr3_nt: TGTGCCAGCAGTGACCGCTTGGGACTAGCGGGCGTACCCGAAGGAGCAGATACGCAGTATTTT
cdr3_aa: CASSDRLGLAGVPEGADTQYF

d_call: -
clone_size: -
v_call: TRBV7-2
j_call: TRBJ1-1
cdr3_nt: TGTGCCAGCAGCTTACTCGGAGTGATGAACACTGAAGCTTTCTTT
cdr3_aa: CASSLLGVMNTEAFF

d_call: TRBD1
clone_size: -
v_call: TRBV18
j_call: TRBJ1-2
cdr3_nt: TGTGCCAGCTCACCCCCGTCGATACAGGACAGGATTGGCTACACCTTC
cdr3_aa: CASSPPSIQDRIGYTF

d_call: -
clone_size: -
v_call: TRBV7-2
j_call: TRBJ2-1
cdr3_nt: TGTGCCAGCAGCGAGAGGGAGGGCCAGGGGCATGAGCAGTTCTTC
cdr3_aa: CASSEREGQGHEQFF

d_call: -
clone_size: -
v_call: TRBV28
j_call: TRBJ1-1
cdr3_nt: TGTGCCAGCAACCTCTCCAGGGCCCTGGTCGGTGAAGCTTTCTTT
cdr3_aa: CASNLSRALVGEAFF

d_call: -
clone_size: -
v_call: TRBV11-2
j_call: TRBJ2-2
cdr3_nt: TGTGCCAGCAGCGCTATTAAGAACACCGGGGAGCTGTTTTTT
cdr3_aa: CASSAIKNTGELFF

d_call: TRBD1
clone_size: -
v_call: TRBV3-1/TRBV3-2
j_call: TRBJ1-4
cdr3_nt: TGTGCCAGCAGCCAAGAAGCCTGGACAGGGAGGGAAAAACTGTTTTTT
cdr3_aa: CASSQEAWTGREKLFF

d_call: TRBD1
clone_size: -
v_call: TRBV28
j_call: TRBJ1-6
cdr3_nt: TGTGCCAGCAGTCCCCCAGGGGGTAATTCACCCCTCCACTTT
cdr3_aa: CASSPPGGNSPLHF

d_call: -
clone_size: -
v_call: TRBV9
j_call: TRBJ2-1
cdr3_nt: TGTGCCAGCAGCCCGAGGACTTCCTTCTCCTACAATGAGCAGTTCTTC
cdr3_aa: CASSPRTSFSYNEQFF

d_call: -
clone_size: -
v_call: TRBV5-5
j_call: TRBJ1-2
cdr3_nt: TGTGCCAGCAGTCCGGACAGTGGCTATGGCTACACCTTC
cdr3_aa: CASSPDSGYGYTF

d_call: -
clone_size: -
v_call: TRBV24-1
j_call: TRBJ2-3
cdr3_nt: TGTGCCACCAGTGACCCGGGGATCACAGATACGCAGTATTTT
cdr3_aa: CATSDPGITDTQYF

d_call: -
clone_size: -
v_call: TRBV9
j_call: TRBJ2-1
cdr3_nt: TGTGCCAGCAGCCCAGGGTCCTACAATGAGCAGTTCTTC
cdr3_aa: CASSPGSYNEQFF

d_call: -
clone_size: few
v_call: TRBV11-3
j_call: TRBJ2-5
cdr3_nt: TGTGCCAGCAGCCTGGGGGCGGGAGTGGGGGAGACCCAGTACTTC
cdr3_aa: CASSLGAGVGETQYF

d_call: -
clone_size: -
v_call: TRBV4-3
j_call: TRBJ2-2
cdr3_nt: TGCGCCAGCAGCCAAGGGGCTAGCTCACCCGGGGAGCTGTTTTTT
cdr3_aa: CASSQGASSPGELFF

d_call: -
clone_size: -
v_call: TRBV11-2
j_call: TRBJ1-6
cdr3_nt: TGTGCCAGCAGCCAGACAGTCTCGGGTTCACCCCTCCACTTT
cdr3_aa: CASSQTVSGSPLHF

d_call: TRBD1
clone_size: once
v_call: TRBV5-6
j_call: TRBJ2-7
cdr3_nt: TGTGCCAGCAGCTTCCGCCGGGACAGGGGCTCGGGCGAGCAGTACTTC
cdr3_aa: CASSFRRDRGSGEQYF

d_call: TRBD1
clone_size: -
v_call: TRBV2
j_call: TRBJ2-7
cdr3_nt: TGTGCCAGCAAGCGGCAGGGGGACGAGCAGTACTTC
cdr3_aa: CASKRQGDEQYF

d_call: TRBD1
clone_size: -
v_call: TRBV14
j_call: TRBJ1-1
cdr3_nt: TGTGCCAGCAGCCCGCGGACAGGGGGCACTGAAGCTTTCTTT
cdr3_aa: CASSPRTGGTEAFF

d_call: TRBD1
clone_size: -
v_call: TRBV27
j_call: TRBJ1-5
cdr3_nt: TGTGCCAGCAGTCAGACAGGGGATAGCAATCAGCCCCAGCATTTT
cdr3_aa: CASSQTGDSNQPQHF

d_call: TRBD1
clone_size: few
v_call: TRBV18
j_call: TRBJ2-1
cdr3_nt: TGTGCCAGCTCACCGGTGACAGGGGGGTACAATGAGCAGTTCTTC
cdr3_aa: CASSPVTGGYNEQFF